The clone carrying this T cell receptor (beta chain) came up a few times. Its antigen remains unknown. This sample is drawn from a study of blood T cells in healthy people across ages. Study-wide results and limits: The unknown donor CMV status may have confounded expanded clonotype changes. From one million sequenced T cells, diversity estimates were lower bounds. Age brought a roughly linear fall in TCR beta diversity measured per million T cells.

Donors were systemically healthy Caucasian individuals from Russia aged roughly 6 to 90 years. With a J-beta primer mix and a sample-barcoded 5' primer, a second PCR ran 7 to 11 cycles. TCRdb re-called the 5' RACE reads through MiXCR, storing one row per CDR3 protein. The sample has about 780,000 distinct CDR3 sequences; about 47% are singletons. The clonotype originates from an elderly man in good health. Sequenced material: blood.

CDR3 sequence reads: CASSPGLARQQHHEQFF. DNA for the CDR3: TGCGCCAGCAGCCCGGGACTAGCGAGGCAACAACATCATGAGCAGTTCTTC. The chain employs TRBV5-1 and TRBJ2-1, with TRBD2 matching 10 bases. Unmatched junction bases numbered 15, after V lost 4 bases and J lost 8 bases. The CDR3 extends over 17 amino acids. Germline loops: CDR1 SGHRS, CDR2 YFSETQ.